Each of the 24 T cell receptor beta chains below was sequenced from the same sample in a study of blood T cell repertoires in COVID-19. TCRdb's copy holds only in-frame clones and misses some; the assay was immunoSEQ multiplex PCR. The data show 250,000 to 400,000 clones, under 90% seen once. The sample consisted of peripheral blood. The receptors derive from a woman aged 25 to 39 with COVID-19, enrolled during active disease.

The gene calls are TRBV7-2 and TRBJ2-7; TRBD1 might be the D (5 bases). This CDR3 contains 13 residues. The germline CDR1 and CDR2 sequences are SGHTA and FQGNSA. The V gene lost 1 base and the J gene lost 4 bases, with 8 bases spanning the gap. CDR3 protein: CASSLEGWYEQYF. In DNA form, the CDR3 reads TGTGCCAGCAGCTTAGAGGGGTGGTACGAGCAGTACTTC.

This clone has just one count. The chain combines TRBV6-5 with TRBJ2-7; 8 bases line up with TRBD2. With V trimmed by 5 bases and J by 4 bases, 10 bases remained unmatched. In germline, CDR1 is MNHEY, CDR2 SVGAGI. This CDR3 is 15 amino acids long. The CDR3 sequence is CASSTRTSKSYEQYF. CDR3 DNA: TGTGCCAGCAGTACCCGGACTAGCAAGTCATACGAGCAGTACTTC.

This sequence joins TRBV19 and TRBJ2-7; 9 nucleotides line up with TRBD2. This CDR3 spans 17 amino acids. V shed 3 bases, J shed 0 bases, and the junction held 9 bases outside the gene matches. Germline CDR1 reads LNHDA; CDR2 reads SQIVND (reference sequence). Here the CDR3 DNA reads TGTGCCAGTAGTATGGCTAGCGGGGCTCCTAGCTCCTACGAGCAGTACTTC. Translation gives CASSMASGAPSSYEQYF. Based on the CDR3 plus reference TRBV19 and TRBJ2-7, the full variable domain is DGGITQSPKYLFRKEGQNVTLSCEQNLNHDAMYWYRQDPGQGLRLIYYSQIVNDFQKGDIAEGYSVSREKKESFPLTVTSAQKNPTAFYLCASSMASGAPSSYEQYFGPGTRLTVT.

This clone was seen just once. This rearrangement joins TRBV28 to TRBJ2-1; D might be TRBD2 (7 bases). Trimming removed 10 bases at V and 0 bases at J, with 16 bases between. This CDR3 is 15 amino acids long. The germline CDR1 and CDR2 sequences are MDHEN and SYDVKM. The DNA for the CDR3 is TGTGCCACAGAAGGGGGGGGGAGCTCCTACAATGAGCAGTTCTTC. It yields the protein CATEGGGSSYNEQFF.

The chain links TRBV12-5 to TRBJ1-1, with TRBD1 matching 7 bases. Per germline, CDR1 LGHNT and CDR2 FRNRAP. V shed 2 bases and J 7 bases; nucleotides not matched to a gene: 7. CDR3 length equals 14 residues. CDR3 loop: CASGLRGRGFEAFF. CDR3 nucleotides: TGTGCTAGTGGTTTGAGGGGGCGAGGCTTTGAAGCTTTCTTT.

This chain uses TRBV19 with TRBJ1-1, with 8 bases aligning to TRBD1. V gave up 3 bases and J gave up 10 bases; unmatched junction bases: 10. The germline V gene has CDR1 LNHDA and CDR2 SQIVND (reference sequence). CDR3 size: 14 residues. This CDR3 reads CASSMGRGQGGAFF. The CDR3 DNA is TGTGCCAGTAGTATGGGCAGGGGGCAAGGAGGAGCTTTCTTT.

In this sample, this clone turned up a few times. This chain uses TRBV30 with TRBJ1-1; D may be TRBD1 (5 bases). CDR3 length: 11 amino acids. Looked up from germline, CDR1 is GTSNPN and CDR2 is SVGIG (reference sequence). Trimming took 3 bases from V and 7 from J, leaving 9 bases between them. The CDR3 sequence is CAWSVGLEAFF. CDR3 bases: TGTGCCTGGAGCGTGGGGCTTGAAGCTTTCTTT.

This sequence joins TRBV18 and TRBJ1-1, with a possible D match to TRBD1 (6 bases). Trimming pared 5 bases from V and 5 bases from J, leaving 18 bases between. Germline V gene sequence: CDR1 KGHSH, CDR2 LQKENI. The CDR3 is 15 amino acids. The CDR3, as DNA: TGTGCCAGCTCAACTGCCCAGGGGCGGGGGACTGAAGCTTTCTTT. Residues: CASSTAQGRGTEAFF.

The chain employs TRBV5-4 and TRBJ1-4; 8 bases fit TRBD1. Germline assignment: CDR1 SGHNT and CDR2 YYREEE (reference sequence). The CDR3 has 13 amino acids. After removal of 2 bases from V and 8 bases from J, the junction contained 2 bases not matched to a gene. CDR3 protein: CASSLQGGEKLFF. In nucleotides, the CDR3 is TGTGCCAGCAGCTTACAGGGGGGAGAAAAACTGTTTTTT.

The V gene is TRBV12-5, the J gene TRBJ2-7, with 7 bases lining up with TRBD1. CDR1 LGHNT and CDR2 FRNRAP come from the germline V gene. V lost 1 base to trimming and J lost 5 bases; unmatched junction nucleotides: 5. CDR3 size: 14 residues. CDR3 sequence: CASGLGTQGDEQYF. CDR3 nucleotide sequence: TGTGCTAGTGGTTTGGGGACCCAGGGGGACGAGCAGTACTTC.

The chain employs TRBV29-1 and TRBJ2-7; D unresolved. Trimming stripped 6 bases from V and 0 bases from J, with 15 bases between. CDR1 and CDR2 (germline): SQVTM, ANQGSEA. CDR3 size: 14 residues. For the CDR3, the DNA is TGCAGCGTCGGTGACTTTTCCCCCTCCTACGAGCAGTACTTC. Translation gives CSVGDFSPSYEQYF.

The V and J genes are TRBV19 and TRBJ1-4, with TRBD1 matching 7 bases. The V segment lost 4 bases and the J segment 0 bases; nucleotides outside the gene matches: 5. Germline V gives CDR1 LNHDA, CDR2 SQIVND (reference sequence). The length of the CDR3 is 16 residues. The CDR3 DNA follows: TGTGCCAGTAGTACCGGGACAGTCGCAACTAATGAAAAACTGTTTTTT. This gives the protein CASSTGTVATNEKLFF.

V usage is TRBV7-6 and J usage is TRBJ2-4, with 9 bases that match TRBD2. Germline V gives CDR1 SGHVS, CDR2 FNYEAQ. V lost 3 bases, J lost 6 bases, and 9 bases stayed unmatched. This CDR3 is built from 16 residues. DNA of the CDR3: TGTGCCAGCAGCTTGGGTAGCGGGAGCAATCGAAACATTCAGTACTTC. It specifies CASSLGSGSNRNIQYF.

The chain uses TRBV6-5 and TRBJ2-5, with TRBD2 as a possible D gene (5 bases). Trimming cost V 10 bases and J 5 bases, with 20 bases left between them. The CDR3 is 14 residues long. Germline CDR1 and CDR2: MNHEY and SVGAGI. CDR3 region: CATRGPGGAETQYF. CDR3 coding DNA: TGTGCCACCCGAGGACCAGGAGGCGCGGAGACCCAGTACTTC.

The J gene is TRBJ2-7, the V gene TRBV2; TRBD1 matches 7 bases. CDR1 is SNHLY and CDR2 is FYNNEI in the germline V gene. Trimming removed 6 bases from V and 0 bases from J; junction bases left unmatched: 5. CDR3 size: 14 residues. For the CDR3, the DNA is TGTGCCAGCAGGCGGACAGGAAGCTCCTACGAGCAGTACTTC. This encodes CASRRTGSSYEQYF.

This chain connects TRBV5-5 to TRBJ2-1, with 9 bases aligning to TRBD2. The CDR3 sequence is 16 residues long. CDR1 is SGHKS and CDR2 is YYEKEE in the germline V gene (reference sequence). V was clipped by 2 bases and J by 8 bases; unmatched bases: 11. CDR3 amino acids: CASSFAASGIYYEQFF. The CDR3 nucleotides read TGTGCCAGCAGCTTTGCGGCTAGCGGGATCTATTATGAGCAGTTCTTC. The full variable domain, in which reference TRBV5-5 and TRBJ2-1 provide the parts outside the CDR3, is DAGVTQSPTHLIKTRGQQVTLRCSPISGHKSVSWYQQVLGQGPQFIFQYYEKEERGRGNFPDRFSARQFPNYSSELNVNALLLGDSALYLCASSFAASGIYYEQFFGPGTRLTVL.

This sequence joins TRBV3-1 (or the pseudogene TRBV3-2) and TRBJ2-2; 8 positions match TRBD1. This CDR3 is 18 amino acids long. CDR1 LGHDT and CDR2 YNNKEL come from the germline V gene (reference sequence). The V segment lost 4 bases and the J segment 5 bases; nucleotides outside the gene matches: 15. This chain's CDR3 is CASSRQLTQTGGTGELFF. CDR3 in DNA: TGTGCCAGCAGCCGCCAACTAACCCAAACAGGGGGAACCGGGGAGCTGTTTTTT.

With respect to this clone: The same CDR3 arises from other DNA sequences in this sample as well. V is TRBV18 and J is TRBJ2-3; D call uncertain. CDR3 length equals 14 residues. The germline V gene has CDR1 KGHSH and CDR2 LQKENI. V lost 3 bases, J lost 0 bases, and 7 bases lay in between. The CDR3 coding sequence is TGTGCCAGCTCACCCGATAGTAGCACAGATACGCAGTATTTT. Its protein product is CASSPDSSTDTQYF.

The rearrangement joins TRBV18 to TRBJ1-3; tentative D call: TRBD1 (6 bases). CDR1 is KGHSH and CDR2 is LQKENI in the germline V gene. The CDR3 runs to 15 residues. V was clipped by 3 bases and J by 1 base, with 10 bases between them. CDR3 residues: CASSPGQGSGNTIYF. The DNA of the CDR3 is TGTGCCAGCTCACCCGGCCAGGGGTCTGGAAACACCATATATTTT.

The rearrangement links TRBV3-1 (or the pseudogene TRBV3-2) to TRBJ2-1; TRBD1 aligns across 7 bases. Germline V gene lookup returns CDR1 LGHDT and CDR2 YNNKEL (reference sequence). J gave up 8 bases and V 0 bases, and 10 bases lay outside the gene matches. The CDR3 sequence is 16 residues long. The CDR3 DNA reads TGTGCCAGCAGCCAAGATGCCAGGGGGAGAGCGGATGAGCAGTTCTTC. Its protein product is CASSQDARGRADEQFF.

Concerning this clone: The sample holds other DNA sequences that translate to the same CDR3. The chain is built from TRBV7-9 and TRBJ1-2; no definite D call. The V gene lost 1 base and the J gene lost 7 bases, with 7 bases spanning the gap. CDR1 and CDR2 from the germline V gene are SEHNR and FQNEAQ (reference sequence). CDR3 length: 12 amino acids. The CDR3 region is CASSLGAGGYTF. The CDR3 DNA sequence: TGTGCCAGCAGCTTAGGGGCAGGTGGCTACACCTTC. Complete variable domain (other parts from reference TRBV7-9 and TRBJ1-2): DTGVSQNPRHKITKRGQNVTFRCDPISEHNRLYWYRQTLGQGPEFLTYFQNEAQLEKSRLLSDRFSAERPKGSFSTLEIQRTEQGDSAMYLCASSLGAGGYTFGSGTRLTVV.

The V gene is TRBV7-6, the J gene TRBJ2-2; the D gene is possibly TRBD2 (6 bases). V lost 4 bases and J 4 bases, leaving 16 bases between the germline ends. CDR1 and CDR2 (germline): SGHVS, FNYEAQ. This CDR3 is 16 amino acids long. The CDR3 is CASSYLRESGTGELFF. DNA of the CDR3: TGTGCCAGCAGCTACTTACGGGAGTCGGGCACCGGGGAGCTGTTTTTT.

The chain is built from TRBV28 and TRBJ2-5; TRBD2 agrees at 9 bases. The CDR3 is made up of 13 amino acids. With V trimmed by 2 bases and J by 8 bases, 3 bases remained unmatched. Germline CDR1 MDHEN, CDR2 SYDVKM. The CDR3 nucleotides read TGTGCCAGCAGTTTAAGGACTAGCGACACCCAGTACTTC. As protein: CASSLRTSDTQYF.

The chain carries TRBV7-2 and TRBJ1-4, with 9 bases identical to TRBD1. V lost 1 base and J lost 8; bases outside the gene matches: 5. This CDR3 is 15 amino acids long. CDR1 SGHTA and CDR2 FQGNSA come from the germline V gene. This chain's CDR3 is CASSLGTGEGEKLFF. The DNA for the CDR3 is TGTGCCAGCAGCTTAGGGACAGGGGAGGGGGAAAAACTGTTTTTT.